This is a list of T cell receptor beta chains from one sample in a study of T cell changes during pregnancy in multiple sclerosis. Measured with immunoSEQ multiplex PCR; TCRdb has only the in-frame clones, and not every one. The sample includes 45,000 or so clones, about 89% of them seen just once. Here the sequenced sample was CD4+ T cells from peripheral blood mononuclear cells, taken after pregnancy. All receptors come from a female donor with multiple sclerosis, enrolled in a pregnancy study. CDR3s include the opening cysteine and the closing phenylalanine or tryptophan. The order of the fields is J gene, V gene, clone size, D gene, CDR3 length, CDR3 DNA, CDR3 protein. D genes are given only for firm matches. Clone size is shown for a subset of rows, as once, few, many or a class of expanded clone.

j_gene: TRBJ2-1
v_gene: TRBV5-1
abundance: NA
d_gene: TRBD2
len: 15
CDR3nt: TGCGCCAGCAGCATCCCGGTGGCGGGAGGTTATGAGCAGTTCTTC
CDR3aa: CASSIPVAGGYEQFF

j_gene: TRBJ2-1
v_gene: TRBV5-5
abundance: NA
d_gene: NA
len: 12
CDR3nt: TGTGCCAGCAGTCTTTCCCAGGGGTCGCAGTTCTTC
CDR3aa: CASSLSQGSQFF

j_gene: TRBJ2-2
v_gene: TRBV2
abundance: NA
d_gene: NA
len: 14
CDR3nt: TGTGCCAGCATAGAACGTCGGGGATCCGGGGAGCTGTTTTTT
CDR3aa: CASIERRGSGELFF

j_gene: TRBJ2-1
v_gene: TRBV10-3
abundance: NA
d_gene: NA
len: 16
CDR3nt: TGTGCCATCAGTGCCTCGAGGGCAGCGGCCTACAATGAGCAGTTCTTC
CDR3aa: CAISASRAAAYNEQFF

j_gene: TRBJ2-5
v_gene: TRBV5-4
abundance: NA
d_gene: NA
len: 12
CDR3nt: TGTGCCAGCAGCTTGGGAGAGGGGACCCAGTACTTC
CDR3aa: CASSLGEGTQYF

j_gene: TRBJ1-2
v_gene: TRBV6-5
abundance: NA
d_gene: NA
len: 12
CDR3nt: TGTGCCAGCAGTTACAGCAACTATGGCTACACCTTC
CDR3aa: CASSYSNYGYTF

j_gene: TRBJ2-3
v_gene: TRBV2
abundance: once
d_gene: NA
len: 14
CDR3nt: TGTGCCACCGGGGGGCGGATAAACACAGATACGCAGTATTTT
CDR3aa: CATGGRINTDTQYF

j_gene: TRBJ2-2
v_gene: TRBV9
abundance: once
d_gene: TRBD2
len: 15
CDR3nt: TGTGCCAGCAGCGTAGCGGCGGGAGCTGCCGGGGAGCTGTTTTTT
CDR3aa: CASSVAAGAAGELFF

j_gene: TRBJ2-7
v_gene: TRBV11-3
abundance: NA
d_gene: TRBD2
len: 18
CDR3nt: TGTGCCAGCAGCTTAACTCCTACCCGGCGGGAGGAGTTCTACGAGCAGTACTTC
CDR3aa: CASSLTPTRREEFYEQYF

j_gene: TRBJ2-7
v_gene: TRBV29-1
abundance: NA
d_gene: TRBD2
len: 15
CDR3nt: TGCAGCGTTGAAAGGGGACTAGCGGGTAACTACGAGCAGTACTTC
CDR3aa: CSVERGLAGNYEQYF